The clone carrying this TCR beta chain came up many times. The source of the sample is a study of T cells in Graves' hyperthyroidism and ophthalmopathy. Overall study: The blood sample was taken at first diagnosis, before treatment began.

The ends were cut back, 6 bases at V and 9 bases at J, with 9 bases in the middle. The CDR3 runs 11 residues. CDR1 LGHNT and CDR2 FRNRAP come from the germline V gene. Template material for amplifying TCR beta CDR3 regions consisted of RNA transcripts. Carried out on the TCR CDR3, a first-round RT-PCR used the HTBI primer set. TCRdb recomputed calls from the multiplex PCR reads with MiXCR, one row per CDR3 protein. Of 640,000 or so distinct CDR3 sequences in the sample, 14% are singletons; the top ten hold approximately 6.4%. Fresh peripheral blood, roughly 10 ml, was the source of the PBMCs. The TCR originated in a woman between 18 and 29 years old with Graves' ophthalmopathy. The source material was blood. The V and J genes are TRBV12-5 and TRBJ2-1; D gene unclear. DNA for the CDR3: TGTGCTAGTGGCCTCAACGGTGAGCAGTTCTTC. This translates into CASGLNGEQFF.